This T cell receptor beta chain was obtained from a study of breast tumors, draining lymph nodes, adjacent tissues. Study observations and caveats: That most tumor T cells come from lymph nodes remained unproven. Most tumor T cells seemingly derive from lymph node, then expand in tumor. Tumors had less TCR diversity than lymph nodes, more than nontumor tissue. Luminal-like breast cancer showed significantly higher tumor–nontumor repertoire similarity than basal-like.

To note about this clonotype: Its antigen is undetermined.

Breast cancer patients provided tissue from their axillary draining lymph nodes. TCRdb re-called the multiplex PCR reads with MiXCR, one entry per CDR3 protein. The sample lists approximately 300,000 distinct CDR3 sequences; 30% to 35% were seen once. Deletions cut 6 bases from V and 11 bases from J, with 26 bases between. The CDR3 contains 16 residues. Sequencing used axillary lymph node tissue. This TCR was recovered from a female donor with breast cancer. Some clones in this sample may be carry-over from other donors' samples. The chain couples TRBV12-3 or TRBV12-4 to TRBJ2-1; D gene ambiguous. In DNA form, the CDR3 reads TGTGCCAGCAGGGGTTCCGGATCTTCGACCCGAACCAAGCAGTTCTTC. Protein product: CASRGSGSSTRTKQFF.